This T cell receptor beta chain was identified during a study of blood T cell repertoires in COVID-19. Overall study context: Collection of acute and convalescent COVID-19 samples took place in the United States, Italy and Spain. PBMCs, B-cell-depleted T cells, or T cells provided the cDNA or gDNA that made up the material.

Original handling: Scientists estimated how many nucleated cells there were by amplifying reference gene primers. The table came from immunoSEQ multiplex PCR; TCRdb's copy has only in-frame clones and leaves some out. D and trimming come from the DNA, and the V and J calls and clone size come from that table. The data hold 55,000 to 65,000 clones, with around three quarters observed a single time. Germline V lookup: CDR1 SGHVS, CDR2 FQNEAQ. The CDR3 contains 16 residues. V lost 5 bases, J lost 4 bases, and 19 bases lay in between. The sequencing sample was made of peripheral blood. This clonotype was sampled from a man aged 55 to 70 with acute or convalescent COVID-19. V is TRBV7-8 and J is TRBJ2-3, with D maybe TRBD1 (5 bases). The CDR3 DNA follows: TGTGCCAGCAGCCTTACTTTGTATTCCAGGGCAGATACGCAGTATTTT. This gives the protein CASSLTLYSRADTQYF.